Listed here are 2 T cell receptor beta chains from one sample, sequenced in a study of T-cell reconstitution after alpha-beta-depleted transplantation in children. Unique molecular identifiers were used in preparing the TCRbeta library. Each CDR3 protein gets one entry after TCRdb re-called the PCR reads with MiXCR. The data contain some 500,000 distinct CDR3 sequences, around 16% of them seen just once; the ten biggest clones take up 2.5% to 4%. The sample here was PBMCs from the stem cell graft donor, taken from the stem cell graft. The receptors derive from a human donor who donated a stem cell graft to a child with acute lymphoblastic leukemia.

This clonotype was detected only a few times. The chain is built from TRBV6-2 or TRBV6-3 and TRBJ2-1; the D gene is possibly TRBD1 (6 bases). Germline V gene lookup returns CDR1 MNHEY and CDR2 SVGEGT. V lost 6 bases to trimming and J lost 9 bases, with 9 bases between them. CDR3 length: 11 amino acids. The CDR3 nucleotides read TGTGCCAGCAGCTACAGGGTTGAGCAGTTCTTC. It yields the protein CASSYRVEQFF.

The chain uses TRBV10-3 and TRBJ2-1, with D hard to call. Trimming took off 4 bases at V and 6 bases at J, with 22 bases between the two ends. This CDR3 contains 17 residues. Germline V gene lookup returns CDR1 ENHRY and CDR2 SYGVKD. The CDR3 is CAISGARGRSGFNEQFF. The CDR3, as DNA: TGTGCCATCAGTGGAGCCCGAGGCAGGTCTGGATTCAATGAGCAGTTCTTC.